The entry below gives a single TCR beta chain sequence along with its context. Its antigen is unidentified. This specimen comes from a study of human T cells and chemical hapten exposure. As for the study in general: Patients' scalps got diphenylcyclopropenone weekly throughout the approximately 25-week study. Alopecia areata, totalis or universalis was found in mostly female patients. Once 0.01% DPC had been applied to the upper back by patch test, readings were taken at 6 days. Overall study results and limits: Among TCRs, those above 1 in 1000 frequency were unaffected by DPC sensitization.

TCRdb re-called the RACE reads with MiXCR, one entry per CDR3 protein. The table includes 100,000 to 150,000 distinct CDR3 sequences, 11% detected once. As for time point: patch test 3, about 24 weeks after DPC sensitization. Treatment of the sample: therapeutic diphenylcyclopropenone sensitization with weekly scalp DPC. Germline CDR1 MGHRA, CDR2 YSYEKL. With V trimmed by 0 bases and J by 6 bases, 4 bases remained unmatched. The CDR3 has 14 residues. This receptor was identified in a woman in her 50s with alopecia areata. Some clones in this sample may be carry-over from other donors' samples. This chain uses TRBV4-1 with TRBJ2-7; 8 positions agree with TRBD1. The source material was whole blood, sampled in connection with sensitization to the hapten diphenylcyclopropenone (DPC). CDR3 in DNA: TGCGCCAGCAGCCAAGACGGACAGGGCGGCGAGCAGTACTTC. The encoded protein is CASSQDGQGGEQYF.